The entry below describes one T cell receptor beta chain. In germline, CDR1 is KGHSH, CDR2 LQKENI. The CDR3 has 14 amino acids. Deletions cut 3 bases from V and 4 bases from J, with 12 bases between. Sequencing was performed with immunoSEQ multiplex PCR; in TCRdb, only in-frame clones are kept and a portion is missing. This sample yields around 200,000 clones, of which approximately 85% are seen a single time; about 3.3% belongs to the top ten. The record originates from a study of blood T cell repertoires in COVID-19. Sample: peripheral blood. V gene TRBV18 combines with J gene TRBJ1-2; the D is unclear. This clonotype was sampled from a man aged 55 to 69 with acute or convalescent COVID-19. CDR3 loop: CASSPPVVSYGYTF. The CDR3, as DNA: TGTGCCAGCTCACCTCCGGTGGTTAGCTATGGCTACACCTTC.